This T cell receptor beta chain was captured by sequencing in a study of blood T cells in healthy people across ages. General study points: The percentage of naive T cells correlated strongly with TCR beta diversity.

In regard to this clonotype: The antigen remains undetermined.

For the second PCR, which ran for about 6 to 11 cycles, a sample-barcoded 5' primer and a J-beta primer mix were used. TCRdb redid the calling of the 5' RACE reads with MiXCR, one entry per CDR3 protein. This sample has under 2,000,000 distinct CDR3 sequences, with 49% found just once. Input material: blood. This sequence was found in a woman between 40 and 50 years old in good health.

Here the CDR3 reads CASSQVRGTGAAKNIQYF. Here the CDR3 DNA reads TGCGCCAGCAGCCAAGTCCGGGGGACAGGGGCTGCCAAAAACATTCAGTACTTC. This chain connects TRBV4-1 to TRBJ2-4, with 10 bases that match TRBD1. Trimming removed 1 base from V and 1 base from J; junction bases left unmatched: 7. This CDR3 region has 18 residues. The germline CDR1 and CDR2 sequences are MGHRA and YSYEKL.